These 32 T cell receptor beta chains were all obtained from the same sample, sequenced in a study of OX40 agonist ivuxolimab in advanced cancers. The repertoire was sequenced with immunoSEQ multiplex PCR; TCRdb's copy has only in-frame clones and lacks some. The sample includes about 110,000 clones, about 92% of them seen just once. The specimen was CD4+ or CD8+ T cells sorted from blood, collected in a trial of the OX40 agonist ivuxolimab. The origin of the receptors is an adult with an advanced solid tumor such as melanoma, head and neck, liver or kidney cancer.

The chain links TRBV15 to TRBJ2-3, with D possibly matching TRBD2 (5 bases). The CDR3 runs 15 residues. Germline CDR1 LNHNV, CDR2 YYDKDF (reference sequence). Trimming stripped 3 bases from V and 7 bases from J, with 17 bases between. The CDR3 region is CATSSPRVTQNTQYF. As DNA, the CDR3 is TGTGCCACCAGCAGCCCGAGGGTGACCCAAAATACGCAGTATTTT. The full variable domain, in which reference TRBV15 and TRBJ2-3 provide the parts outside the CDR3, is DAMVIQNPRYQVTQFGKPVTLSCSQTLNHNVMYWYQQKSSQAPKLLFHYYDKDFNNEADTPDNFQSRRPNTSFCFLDIRSPGLGDTAMYLCATSSPRVTQNTQYFGPGTRLTVL.

This chain links TRBV29-1 with TRBJ2-3; no definite D call. Germline V lookup: CDR1 SQVTM, CDR2 ANQGSEA. V was clipped by 7 bases and J by 2 bases, with 19 bases between them. This CDR3 region has 15 residues. The CDR3 loop is CSAGWGNTPTDTQYF. The CDR3 region has the DNA TGCAGCGCTGGATGGGGAAATACCCCCACAGATACGCAGTATTTT.

V is TRBV27 and J is TRBJ2-2; D remains unclear. The CDR3 length is 12 residues. Germline V gene lookup returns CDR1 MNHEY and CDR2 SMNVEV (reference sequence). Deletions cut 6 bases from V and 1 base from J, with 3 bases between. Here the CDR3 reads CASSKNTGELFF. The CDR3 bases are TGTGCCAGCAGCAAGAACACCGGGGAGCTGTTTTTT.

This chain uses TRBV28 with TRBJ1-2; no definite D call. V was shortened by 5 bases and J by 6 bases, with 10 bases between the two germline ends. The CDR3 spans 12 residues. From germline, CDR1 is MDHEN and CDR2 SYDVKM. The CDR3 spells CASSLPEDGYTF. CDR3 DNA sequence: TGTGCCAGCAGTCTCCCTGAGGATGGCTACACCTTC.

The CDR3 sequence: CAWSSQGNQPQHF. The CDR3 nucleotides are TGTGCCTGGAGTTCCCAGGGTAATCAGCCCCAGCATTTT. This sequence joins TRBV30 and TRBJ1-5; D might be TRBD1 (5 bases). Germline V gene data show CDR1 as GTSNPN and CDR2 as SVGIG (reference sequence). The V gene lost 2 bases and the J gene lost 4 bases, with 9 bases spanning the gap. The CDR3 spans 13 residues.

The CDR3 DNA sequence: TGTGCCAGCATCATCGGGACAGTCAATAATGAGCAGTTCTTC. It codes for CASIIGTVNNEQFF. The chain employs TRBV6-5 and TRBJ2-1; 7 bases fit TRBD1. The CDR3 loop spans 14 amino acids. Looked up from germline, CDR1 is MNHEY and CDR2 is SVGAGI. The trim removed 7 bases at V and 7 bases at J, leaving 10 bases unmatched.

This clone occurred once. The rearrangement joins TRBV28 to TRBJ1-2, with D possibly matching TRBD1 (5 bases). Per the germline V gene, CDR1 is MDHEN and CDR2 is SYDVKM. V gave up 6 bases and J gave up 6 bases, with 5 bases separating them. The CDR3 length is 10 residues. Here the CDR3 DNA reads TGTGCCAGCAGGGGGGATGGCTACACCTTC. Translating it yields CASRGDGYTF.

A few counts support this clone. J is TRBJ1-5 and V is TRBV7-6; D is perhaps TRBD1 (5 bases). The CDR3 loop spans 13 amino acids. Trimming left V 5 bases short and J 5 bases short, with 10 bases between. Germline V gene sequence: CDR1 SGHVS, CDR2 FNYEAQ. The CDR3 bases are TGTGCCAGCAGCCGACAGCCGGATCAGCCCCAGCATTTT. Residues: CASSRQPDQPQHF.

The chain links TRBV4-2 to TRBJ1-1; no clear D. With 5 bases removed from V and 1 base from J, the gap between germline ends came to 8 bases. The CDR3 is 13 residues long. CDR1 is LGHNA and CDR2 is YNFKEQ in the germline V gene. The CDR3 DNA reads TGTGCCAGCAGCTTACCAGGGAACACTGAAGCTTTCTTT. It yields the protein CASSLPGNTEAFF.

A few counts support this clone. The gene calls are TRBV2 and TRBJ2-7; D possibly corresponds to TRBD1 (6 bases). Trimming pared 6 bases from V and 3 bases from J, leaving 12 bases between. The CDR3 is 13 residues long. The germline gives CDR1 SNHLY, CDR2 FYNNEI. CDR3 sequence reads: CASRPIGGYEQYF. In nucleotides, the CDR3 is TGTGCCAGCAGGCCTATAGGGGGCTACGAGCAGTACTTC. Using reference TRBV2 and TRBJ2-7 for the parts outside the CDR3, the full variable domain is EPEVTQTPSHQVTQMGQEVILRCVPISNHLYFYWYRQILGQKVEFLVSFYNNEISEKSEIFDDQFSVERPDGSNFTLKIRSTKLEDSAMYFCASRPIGGYEQYFGPGTRLTVT.

In this sample, this clone turned up once. The V gene is TRBV6-4, the J gene TRBJ2-4; tentatively, D is TRBD2 (7 bases). The CDR3 has 17 residues. Trimming left V 6 bases short and J 2 bases short, with 20 bases between. Germline V CDR1 and CDR2: MRHNA, SNTAGT. The CDR3 spells CASRPQGREDTKNIQYF. Written as DNA, the CDR3 is TGTGCCAGCAGACCCCAGGGGAGGGAGGATACCAAAAACATTCAGTACTTC.

This chain links TRBV19 with TRBJ2-7; D is tentatively TRBD1 or TRBD2 (6 bases each). The germline V gene encodes CDR1 LNHDA and CDR2 SQIVND (reference sequence). The length of the CDR3 is 13 residues. V was trimmed by 6 bases and J by 1 base, leaving 10 bases between them. This CDR3 is CASRGGQSYEQYF. In DNA form, the CDR3 reads TGTGCCAGTAGAGGGGGGCAGTCCTACGAGCAGTACTTC.

This clone has more than one count but fewer than ten. The CDR3 sequence is CASSLAGDGNTIYF. CDR3 nucleotides: TGCGCCAGCAGCTTGGCGGGGGATGGAAACACCATATATTTT. This chain connects TRBV5-1 to TRBJ1-3, with a possible D match to TRBD1 (5 bases). From germline, CDR1 is SGHRS and CDR2 YFSETQ. The CDR3 is made up of 14 amino acids. V dropped 0 bases and J dropped 3 bases, with 7 bases sitting between them.

This clone was seen only a few times. The rearrangement joins TRBV30 to TRBJ1-1; D not certain. Per germline, CDR1 GTSNPN and CDR2 SVGIG (reference sequence). CDR3 length equals 13 residues. Deletions cut 4 bases from V and 1 base from J, with 10 bases between. For the CDR3, the DNA is TGTGCCTGGACCCCGCTTTGGAACACTGAAGCTTTCTTT. This gives the protein CAWTPLWNTEAFF.

The chain uses TRBV5-1 and TRBJ1-2; D is uncertain. Germline loops: CDR1 SGHRS, CDR2 YFSETQ. Trimming pared 0 bases from V and 7 bases from J, leaving 7 bases between. The CDR3 runs 12 residues. The CDR3 reads CASSLDWGGYTF. In DNA form, the CDR3 reads TGCGCCAGCAGCTTGGATTGGGGTGGCTACACCTTC.

DNA for the CDR3: TGCGCCAGCAGCCTCGGGGGGCTCAGAAATGGCTACACCTTC. Translating gives CASSLGGLRNGYTF. The chain links TRBV5-1 to TRBJ1-2; the D gene is possibly TRBD1 (6 bases). This CDR3 is 14 amino acids long. Germline CDR1 reads SGHRS; CDR2 reads YFSETQ. Trimming removed 4 bases at V and 6 bases at J, with 16 bases between.

The rearrangement joins TRBV5-1 to TRBJ1-1, with D unresolved. The CDR3 has 15 residues. Trimming stripped 0 bases from V and 1 base from J, with 10 bases between. Per germline, CDR1 SGHRS and CDR2 YFSETQ. CDR3 sequence (DNA): TGCGCCAGCAGCTTGGCCGGGCAGGAGAACACTGAAGCTTTCTTT. This sequence encodes CASSLAGQENTEAFF.

The chain recombines TRBV28 with TRBJ2-7; 13 bases are shared with TRBD2. Losses at the gene ends were 5 bases for V and 5 bases for J; bases not matched to a gene: 12. Per germline, CDR1 MDHEN and CDR2 SYDVKM. The CDR3 consists of 17 residues. The CDR3 bases are TGTGCCAGCAGTCGGGGGACTAGCGGGAACTTTTGGGACGAGCAGTACTTC. Its translation is CASSRGTSGNFWDEQYF.

This clone was picked up a small number of times. The rearrangement links TRBV27 to TRBJ1-6; weak D call: TRBD1 (5 bases). Trimming removed 1 base at V and 4 bases at J, with 8 bases between. CDR3 size: 15 residues. Germline loops: CDR1 MNHEY, CDR2 SMNVEV (reference sequence). The CDR3 spells CASSLLNRYNSPLHF. CDR3 nucleotides: TGTGCCAGCAGTTTATTGAACAGGTATAATTCACCCCTCCACTTT.

The chain has TRBV19 and TRBJ1-1; 7 bases agree with TRBD1. The CDR3 is 16 residues long. The germline V gene encodes CDR1 LNHDA and CDR2 SQIVND (reference sequence). Trimming took 5 bases from V and 2 from J; bases not matched to a gene: 11. CDR3 sequence (DNA): TGTGCCAGTAGTGTCGGGACAGCTACTAGAAACACTGAAGCTTTCTTT. As protein: CASSVGTATRNTEAFF.

This chain uses TRBV9 with TRBJ1-4; TRBD1 is a possible D gene (6 bases). The germline gives CDR1 SGDLS, CDR2 YYNGEE. This CDR3 region has 14 residues. Trimming cost V 4 bases and J 6 bases, with 13 bases left between them. The CDR3 DNA reads TGTGCCAGCAGCCCCACAGGGAGGGATGAAAAACTGTTTTTT. Its protein product is CASSPTGRDEKLFF. The full variable domain, its missing parts supplied by reference TRBV9 and TRBJ1-4, is DSGVTQTPKHLITATGQRVTLRCSPRSGDLSVYWYQQSLDQGLQFLIQYYNGEERAKGNILERFSAQQFPDLHSELNLSSLELGDSALYFCASSPTGRDEKLFFGSGTQLSVL.

The gene calls are TRBV27 and TRBJ2-7; TRBD2 matches 7 bases. V lost 3 bases and J lost 3; bases outside the gene matches: 8. CDR1 and CDR2 (germline): MNHEY, SMNVEV (reference sequence). The CDR3 contains 15 residues. Here the CDR3 reads CASSFWAGEIYEQYF. For the CDR3, the DNA is TGTGCCAGCAGTTTTTGGGCGGGAGAAATCTACGAGCAGTACTTC.

The gene calls are TRBV5-4 and TRBJ1-1; no definite D call. This CDR3 spans 14 amino acids. V lost 4 bases, J lost 6 bases, and 16 bases lay in between. Germline CDR1 and CDR2: SGHNT and YYREEE (reference sequence). The CDR3 loop reads CASSARWGAAEAFF. CDR3 nucleotides: TGTGCCAGCAGCGCCCGATGGGGAGCCGCTGAAGCTTTCTTT.

This clone appeared once. The V gene is TRBV7-2, the J gene TRBJ1-3; weak D call: TRBD1 (6 bases). V shed 1 base and J shed 4 bases, with 8 bases lying between them. CDR1 and CDR2 from the germline V gene are SGHTA and FQGNSA. The CDR3 extends over 14 amino acids. This chain's CDR3 is CASSLVGGGNTIYF. The CDR3 bases are TGTGCCAGCAGCTTAGTGGGGGGCGGAAACACCATATATTTT. Variable domain in full (rest from reference TRBV7-2 and TRBJ1-3): GAGVSQSPSNKVTEKGKDVELRCDPISGHTALYWYRQSLGQGLEFLIYFQGNSAPDKSGLPSDRFSAERTGGSVSTLTIQRTQQEDSAVYLCASSLVGGGNTIYFGEGSWLTVV.

This chain links TRBV5-1 with TRBJ2-1; D is uncertain. The CDR3 extends over 12 amino acids. V gave up 7 bases and J gave up 8 bases, with 13 bases separating them. Germline CDR1 is SGHRS and CDR2 is YFSETQ. The chain's CDR3 is CASGEGVHEQFF. The CDR3 bases are TGCGCCAGCGGGGAAGGAGTCCATGAGCAGTTCTTC.

The chain is built from TRBV2 and TRBJ1-2, with D perhaps matching TRBD1 (6 bases). Germline CDR1 and CDR2: SNHLY and FYNNEI. Trimming took 2 bases from V and 6 from J, leaving 7 bases between them. This CDR3 spans 12 amino acids. This CDR3 reads CASSETGNGYTF. In DNA, the CDR3 is TGTGCCAGCAGTGAAACAGGGAATGGCTACACCTTC.

CDR3 region: CASSLAWAGNEKLFF. The DNA for the CDR3 is TGTGCCAGCAGCTTAGCGTGGGCAGGGAATGAAAAACTGTTTTTT. V gene TRBV11-1 combines with J gene TRBJ1-4; a weak D match, TRBD1 (5 bases). CDR3 length: 15 amino acids. The germline V gene has CDR1 SGHAT and CDR2 FQDESV (reference sequence). Trimming pared 0 bases from V and 5 bases from J, leaving 10 bases between.

The V call is TRBV5-1, the J call TRBJ2-3; the D gene is possibly TRBD1 (6 bases). CDR3 length: 13 residues. CDR1 is SGHRS, CDR2 YFSETQ, per germline. Trimming removed 5 bases from V and 6 bases from J, with 13 bases in between. CDR3 DNA sequence: TGCGCCAGCAGAGAGACAGGCGCTGATACGCAGTATTTT. This codes for CASRETGADTQYF.

The genes are TRBV19 and TRBJ1-1; TRBD1 is a possible D gene (6 bases). Germline V gene sequence: CDR1 LNHDA, CDR2 SQIVND (reference sequence). This CDR3 has 15 amino acids. V was trimmed by 6 bases and J by 1 base, leaving 15 bases between them. The chain's CDR3 is CASRFLRGRNTEAFF. The CDR3 region has the DNA TGTGCCAGTAGGTTCCTGCGGGGGCGGAACACTGAAGCTTTCTTT.

The DNA for the CDR3 is TGTGCCAGCAGACGCCTAGCCCTCCCCACAGATACGCAGTATTTT. It yields the protein CASRRLALPTDTQYF. V gene TRBV2 combines with J gene TRBJ2-3; possibly TRBD2 for D (5 bases). The length of the CDR3 is 15 residues. V was pared by 6 bases and J by 2 bases, with 15 bases between. Germline lookup yields CDR1 SNHLY and CDR2 FYNNEI.

The rearrangement uses TRBV30 and TRBJ1-4; D might be TRBD1 (5 bases). Looked up from germline, CDR1 is GTSNPN and CDR2 is SVGIG (reference sequence). CDR3 length: 12 residues. V lost 4 bases, J lost 8 bases, and 11 bases lay in between. CDR3 region: CAWTGPREKLFF. In DNA, the CDR3 is TGTGCCTGGACAGGGCCTAGGGAAAAACTGTTTTTT.

The chain links TRBV28 to TRBJ1-1; no reliable D call. The CDR3 runs to 14 residues. Between the trimmed V and J ends, which lost 2 bases and 4 bases, there was a span of 11 bases. Looked up from germline, CDR1 is MDHEN and CDR2 is SYDVKM. The CDR3 loop is CASSLRGRVTEAFF. Written as DNA, the CDR3 is TGTGCCAGCAGTTTACGAGGACGGGTCACTGAAGCTTTCTTT.